These T cell receptor beta chains were read from a single sample in a study of T cell responses to AZD1222 COVID-19 vaccine. The repertoire was sequenced with immunoSEQ multiplex PCR; TCRdb's copy has only in-frame clones and lacks some. In the table there are more than 140,000 clones, roughly 88% of which are singletons. The material sequenced was peripheral blood, taken on day 0 of MenACWY control vaccination. Every receptor here comes from an adult in good health. Each CDR3 is given with its conserved first and last residue. The D gene is left open where the match is weak. Size tells how often a clone was seen (once, few, many) or the class of an expanded clone, and some rows leave it out.

j_gene: TRBJ1-1
abundance: -
v_gene: TRBV5-1
d_gene: -
CDR3nt: TGCGCCAGCAGCACGGACAGATTTGGCACTGAAGCTTTCTTT
CDR3aa: CASSTDRFGTEAFF

j_gene: TRBJ1-5
abundance: -
v_gene: TRBV2
d_gene: -
CDR3nt: TGTGCCAGCAGACTACAGGGAGCCGTAAATCAGCCCCAGCATTTT
CDR3aa: CASRLQGAVNQPQHF

j_gene: TRBJ1-1
abundance: -
v_gene: TRBV7-3
d_gene: TRBD1
CDR3nt: TGTGCCAGCAGCTTAGACAGGGGCCTGAACACTGAAGCTTTCTTT
CDR3aa: CASSLDRGLNTEAFF

j_gene: TRBJ1-6
abundance: -
v_gene: TRBV6-6
d_gene: -
CDR3nt: TGTGCCAGCAGGGACGGGACCCCGAGGCGAAATTCACCCCTCCACTTT
CDR3aa: CASRDGTPRRNSPLHF

j_gene: TRBJ2-1
abundance: few
v_gene: TRBV12-3/TRBV12-4
d_gene: -
CDR3nt: TGTGCCAGCAGTAGGGTCAATGAGCAGTTCTTC
CDR3aa: CASSRVNEQFF

j_gene: TRBJ1-3
abundance: -
v_gene: TRBV5-6
d_gene: TRBD1
CDR3nt: TGTGCCAGCAGCGAGGGGACAGGGGGCGGAAACACCATATATTTT
CDR3aa: CASSEGTGGGNTIYF

j_gene: TRBJ1-5
abundance: -
v_gene: TRBV3-1/TRBV3-2
d_gene: -
CDR3nt: TGTGCCAGCAGCCAAGATGGTTCGGGGGCCAGCAATCAGCCCCAGCATTTT
CDR3aa: CASSQDGSGASNQPQHF

j_gene: TRBJ2-3
abundance: once
v_gene: TRBV19
d_gene: -
CDR3nt: TGTGCCAGTACCCTAGGAACTACAGATACGCAGTATTTT
CDR3aa: CASTLGTTDTQYF

j_gene: TRBJ1-1
abundance: -
v_gene: TRBV7-2
d_gene: -
CDR3nt: TGTGCCAGCAGCTTAGTCCCAGGGCACATGAACACTGAAGCTTTCTTT
CDR3aa: CASSLVPGHMNTEAFF

j_gene: TRBJ2-1
abundance: -
v_gene: TRBV7-8
d_gene: TRBD2
CDR3nt: TGTGCCAGCAGCTTAGCGGGGACTACTACAACTGATGAGCAGTTCTTC
CDR3aa: CASSLAGTTTTDEQFF

j_gene: TRBJ2-2
abundance: -
v_gene: TRBV5-1
d_gene: -
CDR3nt: TGCGCCAGCAGCTGGACAACGAACACCGGGGAGCTGTTTTTT
CDR3aa: CASSWTTNTGELFF

j_gene: TRBJ2-7
abundance: -
v_gene: TRBV9
d_gene: -
CDR3nt: TGTGCCAGCAGCTCTAACTACGAGCAGTACTTC
CDR3aa: CASSSNYEQYF

j_gene: TRBJ1-5
abundance: -
v_gene: TRBV4-1
d_gene: -
CDR3nt: TGCGCCAGCGCTACAACCCCGGGGGGGCAGCCCCAGCATTTT
CDR3aa: CASATTPGGQPQHF

j_gene: TRBJ2-3
abundance: -
v_gene: TRBV7-3
d_gene: TRBD1
CDR3nt: TGTGCCAGCAGCCCCGACAGGGTCACAGATACGCAGTATTTT
CDR3aa: CASSPDRVTDTQYF

j_gene: TRBJ2-7
abundance: -
v_gene: TRBV5-4
d_gene: TRBD2
CDR3nt: TGTGCCAGCAGCCCGGGGGGGGGCTCCGGGAACTCCTACGAGCAGTACTTC
CDR3aa: CASSPGGGSGNSYEQYF

j_gene: TRBJ2-2
abundance: -
v_gene: TRBV10-3
d_gene: TRBD1
CDR3nt: TGTGCCACTAGACAGGGGGCCCACACCGGGGAGCTGTTTTTT
CDR3aa: CATRQGAHTGELFF

j_gene: TRBJ2-5
abundance: few
v_gene: TRBV5-1
d_gene: -
CDR3nt: TGCGCCAGCAGCTTGGTGGCAGAAGAGACCCAGTACTTC
CDR3aa: CASSLVAEETQYF

j_gene: TRBJ2-5
abundance: -
v_gene: TRBV5-6
d_gene: -
CDR3nt: TGTGCCAGCAGCTTTCATGAGACCCAGTACTTC
CDR3aa: CASSFHETQYF

j_gene: TRBJ1-4
abundance: -
v_gene: TRBV5-1
d_gene: -
CDR3nt: TGCGCCAGCAGCTGGGGGACAATAGATAATGAAAAACTGTTTTTT
CDR3aa: CASSWGTIDNEKLFF

j_gene: TRBJ2-7
abundance: -
v_gene: TRBV28
d_gene: TRBD1
CDR3nt: TGTGCCAGCAGTAGACCTCAGGGGGCGCGGGAGCAGTACTTC
CDR3aa: CASSRPQGAREQYF

j_gene: TRBJ2-3
abundance: -
v_gene: TRBV7-2
d_gene: TRBD2
CDR3nt: TGTGCCAGCAGCTTAGGACTAGCGGGAGGGGTAGATACGCAGTATTTT
CDR3aa: CASSLGLAGGVDTQYF

j_gene: TRBJ1-6
abundance: -
v_gene: TRBV11-2
d_gene: -
CDR3nt: TGTGCCAGCAGCCGGGAGTTGAATTCACCCCTCCACTTT
CDR3aa: CASSRELNSPLHF

j_gene: TRBJ1-2
abundance: -
v_gene: TRBV2
d_gene: -
CDR3nt: TGTGCCAGCAGTCCGACACGGAACGGCTATGGCTACACCTTC
CDR3aa: CASSPTRNGYGYTF

j_gene: TRBJ2-3
abundance: -
v_gene: TRBV11-3
d_gene: TRBD1
CDR3nt: TGTGCCAGCAGCTTAGACCACAGGGGGCGCGGCACAGATACGCAGTATTTT
CDR3aa: CASSLDHRGRGTDTQYF

j_gene: TRBJ1-2
abundance: -
v_gene: TRBV5-4
d_gene: -
CDR3nt: TGTGCCAGCAGCTTGGGCAGCCTCCTCAACTATGGCTACACCTTC
CDR3aa: CASSLGSLLNYGYTF

j_gene: TRBJ1-5
abundance: -
v_gene: TRBV9
d_gene: -
CDR3nt: TGTGCCAGCAGCGCTCACGGAAATCAGCCCCAGCATTTT
CDR3aa: CASSAHGNQPQHF

j_gene: TRBJ1-1
abundance: -
v_gene: TRBV18
d_gene: TRBD1
CDR3nt: TGTGCCAGCTCACCAGAGACAGGGCTAGGCGGCACTGAAGCTTTCTTT
CDR3aa: CASSPETGLGGTEAFF

j_gene: TRBJ2-7
abundance: once
v_gene: TRBV20-1
d_gene: -
CDR3nt: TGCAGTGCTAGTCAACCCAGGATAGGCTCCTCCTACGAGCAGTACTTC
CDR3aa: CSASQPRIGSSYEQYF

j_gene: TRBJ2-4
abundance: -
v_gene: TRBV24-1
d_gene: TRBD1
CDR3nt: TGTGCCACCAGTGATCCGGGACAGGGCGCAAACATTCAGTACTTC
CDR3aa: CATSDPGQGANIQYF

j_gene: TRBJ1-2
abundance: -
v_gene: TRBV7-2
d_gene: -
CDR3nt: TGTGCCAGCAGCCCTACAGGGATGTATGGCTACACCTTC
CDR3aa: CASSPTGMYGYTF

j_gene: TRBJ2-2
abundance: -
v_gene: TRBV5-1
d_gene: TRBD1
CDR3nt: TGCGCCAGCAGCGCCCAGACAGGGTCTGGCGGGGAGCTGTTTTTT
CDR3aa: CASSAQTGSGGELFF

j_gene: TRBJ1-2
abundance: once
v_gene: TRBV6-5
d_gene: TRBD1
CDR3nt: TGTGCCAGCAGCACAGGGGACTATGGCTACACCTTC
CDR3aa: CASSTGDYGYTF

j_gene: TRBJ1-3
abundance: -
v_gene: TRBV5-4
d_gene: -
CDR3nt: TGTGCCAGCGCCCTGGGGGGAACTGGAAACACCATATATTTT
CDR3aa: CASALGGTGNTIYF

j_gene: TRBJ2-5
abundance: -
v_gene: TRBV2
d_gene: TRBD2
CDR3nt: TGTGCCAGCAGCCCCGGGACTAGCGGGAGGGAAGAGACCCAGTACTTC
CDR3aa: CASSPGTSGREETQYF

j_gene: TRBJ2-7
abundance: -
v_gene: TRBV5-1
d_gene: TRBD2
CDR3nt: TGCGCCAGCAGCCCACGGACTAGCGGGAGCTGGGCTAGCTCCTACGAGCAGTACTTC
CDR3aa: CASSPRTSGSWASSYEQYF

j_gene: TRBJ2-3
abundance: -
v_gene: TRBV19
d_gene: TRBD1
CDR3nt: TGTGCCAGTAGTATTAGAGGGGGCGTAGGTCTCACAGATACGCAGTATTTT
CDR3aa: CASSIRGGVGLTDTQYF

j_gene: TRBJ2-3
abundance: -
v_gene: TRBV30
d_gene: -
CDR3nt: TGTGCCTGGAGTGGAACGGAGCATGGGGGGCAGTATTTT
CDR3aa: CAWSGTEHGGQYF

j_gene: TRBJ2-1
abundance: -
v_gene: TRBV28
d_gene: TRBD2
CDR3nt: TGTGCCAGCAGCACACTAGCGGGAGGGCTCCATGAGCAGTTCTTC
CDR3aa: CASSTLAGGLHEQFF

j_gene: TRBJ1-1
abundance: -
v_gene: TRBV7-2
d_gene: TRBD1
CDR3nt: TGTGCCAGCAGCTCCCTTGGGACAGTGAACACTGAAGCTTTCTTT
CDR3aa: CASSSLGTVNTEAFF

j_gene: TRBJ1-2
abundance: -
v_gene: TRBV28
d_gene: -
CDR3nt: TGTGCCAGCAGTTTATTGGCAGGGCCATCCCCCTACACCTTC
CDR3aa: CASSLLAGPSPYTF

j_gene: TRBJ1-4
abundance: -
v_gene: TRBV29-1
d_gene: TRBD1
CDR3nt: TGCAGCGTAAGCCGCGGAGACAGGGATGAAAAACTGTTTTTT
CDR3aa: CSVSRGDRDEKLFF

j_gene: TRBJ2-4
abundance: -
v_gene: TRBV7-8
d_gene: TRBD2
CDR3nt: TGTGCCAGCAGCCCCCTAGCTGGACTAGCGGACTTAGCCAAAAACATTCAGTACTTC
CDR3aa: CASSPLAGLADLAKNIQYF

j_gene: TRBJ1-1
abundance: -
v_gene: TRBV7-3
d_gene: -
CDR3nt: TGTGCCAGCAGCTTAAGTCAGGGAACTGAAGCTTTCTTT
CDR3aa: CASSLSQGTEAFF

j_gene: TRBJ1-2
abundance: -
v_gene: TRBV19
d_gene: TRBD1
CDR3nt: TGTGCCAGTACAGACAGGGCGACCAACTATGGCTACACCTTC
CDR3aa: CASTDRATNYGYTF

j_gene: TRBJ1-4
abundance: -
v_gene: TRBV19
d_gene: -
CDR3nt: TGTGCCAGTAAGGGGAGGGTTGAAAAACTGTTTTTT
CDR3aa: CASKGRVEKLFF

j_gene: TRBJ1-1
abundance: -
v_gene: TRBV7-2
d_gene: -
CDR3nt: TGTGCCAGCAGCTTAATACGGAACACTGAAGCTTTCTTT
CDR3aa: CASSLIRNTEAFF

j_gene: TRBJ1-5
abundance: once
v_gene: TRBV19
d_gene: -
CDR3nt: TGTGCCAGTAGGGAACAGTGGGGTGGCAATCAGCCCCAGCATTTT
CDR3aa: CASREQWGGNQPQHF

j_gene: TRBJ1-2
abundance: -
v_gene: TRBV5-4
d_gene: TRBD1
CDR3nt: TGTGCCAGCAGCTTGCGACAGGGGGACTATGGCTACACCTTC
CDR3aa: CASSLRQGDYGYTF

j_gene: TRBJ1-1
abundance: -
v_gene: TRBV3-1/TRBV3-2
d_gene: -
CDR3nt: TGTGCCAGCAGCCAAGATCGTCGGGGAATAGGTTTCTTT
CDR3aa: CASSQDRRGIGFF

j_gene: TRBJ1-1
abundance: once
v_gene: TRBV5-4
d_gene: -
CDR3nt: TGTGCCAGCACGGAGGCCCCCCAGGGTTGGACTGAAGCTTTCTTT
CDR3aa: CASTEAPQGWTEAFF

j_gene: TRBJ1-2
abundance: -
v_gene: TRBV6-1
d_gene: -
CDR3nt: TGTGCCAGCAGGGAAGGGGGAGATGGCTACACCTTC
CDR3aa: CASREGGDGYTF

j_gene: TRBJ2-1
abundance: -
v_gene: TRBV27
d_gene: TRBD2
CDR3nt: TGTGCCAGCAGCCCCGCGGGGGACGTAGCGGCAATGAAGCAGTTCTTC
CDR3aa: CASSPAGDVAAMKQFF

j_gene: TRBJ2-5
abundance: -
v_gene: TRBV4-1
d_gene: TRBD2
CDR3nt: TGCGCCAGCAGCCAGACCTTAGGGACTAGCGGGATTGCCCCCCAGTACTTC
CDR3aa: CASSQTLGTSGIAPQYF

j_gene: TRBJ2-7
abundance: -
v_gene: TRBV7-2
d_gene: TRBD1
CDR3nt: TGTGCCAGCAGCCTCGCCCCGACCCGACAGGGGGCCTCCTACGAGCAGTACTTC
CDR3aa: CASSLAPTRQGASYEQYF

j_gene: TRBJ2-6
abundance: -
v_gene: TRBV28
d_gene: -
CDR3nt: TGTGCCAGCAGGAGGCCGGACGGACGCTCTGGGGCCAACGTCCTGACTTTC
CDR3aa: CASRRPDGRSGANVLTF

j_gene: TRBJ2-1
abundance: -
v_gene: TRBV4-1
d_gene: TRBD2
CDR3nt: TGCGCCAGCAGCCTCCTGACTAGCAACAATGAGCAGTTCTTC
CDR3aa: CASSLLTSNNEQFF

j_gene: TRBJ2-3
abundance: -
v_gene: TRBV18
d_gene: -
CDR3nt: TGTGCCAGCTCACCATTCGCGGGGGCCCACACAGATACGCAGTATTTT
CDR3aa: CASSPFAGAHTDTQYF

j_gene: TRBJ2-7
abundance: -
v_gene: TRBV6-5
d_gene: -
CDR3nt: TGTGCCAGCAGTTATCGGCAAGGATACGAGCAGTACTTC
CDR3aa: CASSYRQGYEQYF

j_gene: TRBJ2-7
abundance: -
v_gene: TRBV5-1
d_gene: -
CDR3nt: TGCGCCAGCAGCTTGGAGTCACCTCTACACGAGCAGTACTTC
CDR3aa: CASSLESPLHEQYF

j_gene: TRBJ2-7
abundance: once
v_gene: TRBV28
d_gene: -
CDR3nt: TGTGCCAGCAGTTTAGGCTTTACAGGGAGATACGAGCAGTACTTC
CDR3aa: CASSLGFTGRYEQYF